This T cell receptor beta chain was observed in a study of T cells in Graves' hyperthyroidism and ophthalmopathy. Amplification of TCR beta CDR3 regions was performed using RNA transcripts as template. When the TCR CDR3 underwent first-round RT-PCR, the HTBI primer set was used. MiXCR, applied by TCRdb to the multiplex PCR reads, yields one record per CDR3 protein. This sample yields around 250,000 distinct CDR3 sequences, of which 15% to 20% are seen a single time; around 30% belongs to the top ten. CDR1 and CDR2 from the germline V gene are ENHRY and SYGVKD. V was clipped by 4 bases and J by 5 bases, with 8 bases between them. The CDR3 totals 12 residues. Only a few counts were recorded for this clonotype. Its specificity is not known. General study findings and limits: Ophthalmopathy was separated from stable hyperthyroidism by a 13 V-J model. Before onset, ophthalmopathy was predicted by the model a median 6.5 months earlier.

This clonotype originated in a woman between 18 and 29 years old with Graves' ophthalmopathy. The rearrangement uses TRBV10-3 and TRBJ2-5; D remains unclear. Material: blood. DNA for the CDR3: TGTGCCATCAGTGCCCTGGAGGAGACCCAGTACTTC. Protein sequence: CAISALEETQYF.